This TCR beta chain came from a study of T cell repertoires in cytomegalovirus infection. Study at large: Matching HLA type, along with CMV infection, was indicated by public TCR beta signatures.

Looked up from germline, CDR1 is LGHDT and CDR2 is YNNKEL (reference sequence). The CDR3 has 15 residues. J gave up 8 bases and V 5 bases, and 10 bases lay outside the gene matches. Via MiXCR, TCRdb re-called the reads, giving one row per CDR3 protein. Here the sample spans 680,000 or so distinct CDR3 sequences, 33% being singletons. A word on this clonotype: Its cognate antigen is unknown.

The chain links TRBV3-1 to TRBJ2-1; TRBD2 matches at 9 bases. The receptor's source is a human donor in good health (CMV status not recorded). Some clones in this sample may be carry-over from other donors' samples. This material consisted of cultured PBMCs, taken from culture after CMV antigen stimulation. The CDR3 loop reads CASSSEIAGVYEQFF. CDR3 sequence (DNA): TGTGCCAGCAGCTCAGAGATAGCGGGAGTGTATGAGCAGTTCTTC.